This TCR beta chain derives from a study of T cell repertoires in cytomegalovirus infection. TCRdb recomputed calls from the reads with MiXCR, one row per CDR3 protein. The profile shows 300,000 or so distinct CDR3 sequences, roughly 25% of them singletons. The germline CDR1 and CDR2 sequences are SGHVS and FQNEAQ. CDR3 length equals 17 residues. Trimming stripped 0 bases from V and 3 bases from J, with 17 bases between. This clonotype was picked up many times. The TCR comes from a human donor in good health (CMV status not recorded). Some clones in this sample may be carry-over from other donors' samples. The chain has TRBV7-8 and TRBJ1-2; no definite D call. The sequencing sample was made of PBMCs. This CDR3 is CASSLAHGRPTDYGYTF. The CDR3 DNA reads TGTGCCAGCAGCTTAGCCCATGGACGGCCGACGGACTATGGCTACACCTTC.